The next 21 T cell receptor beta chains were all read from a single sample in a study of naive and memory T cell subsets. Treatment noted: skin biopsy from PPD injection site in Mantoux-positive individual. The library had UMIs added by 3' ligation of an oligonucleotide to TCR cDNA. Amplification of ligated cDNA took four PCR rounds with SP2 and nested alpha and beta constant primers. TCRdb itself ran the UMI-ligation and nested PCR reads through MiXCR, one entry per CDR3 protein. The sample has over 11,000 distinct CDR3 sequences; less than 5.5% are singletons. Sequenced material: skin, taken from a tuberculin skin test site. The receptors were sampled from an adult in good health.

This clonotype is judged medium-sized. The V gene is TRBV18, the J gene TRBJ2-1, with D hard to call. V lost 1 base, J lost 8 bases, and 15 bases lay in between. The CDR3 loop spans 15 amino acids. Germline CDR1 and CDR2: KGHSH and LQKENI. CDR3 bases: TGTGCCAGCTCACCACTTGACAAAGCTGTCTATGAGCAGTTCTTC. It translates to CASSPLDKAVYEQFF.

The genes are TRBV21-1 and TRBJ2-7; the table's D call of TRBD2 was not tested on the DNA. TRBV21-1 is a listed pseudogene. The CDR3 is 15 amino acids. The CDR3 sequence is CASSPERGDYYEQYF. The CDR3 DNA follows: TGTGCCAGCAGCCCGGAGCGGGGAGATTACTACGAGCAGTACTTC.

The V and J genes are TRBV5-6 and TRBJ1-1, with TRBD1 identical over 12 bases. This CDR3 region has 16 residues. Losses at the gene ends were 2 bases for V and 4 bases for J; bases not matched to a gene: 6. Germline loops: CDR1 SGHDT, CDR2 YYEEEE. This CDR3 is CASSFRDRGQGTEAFF. Here the CDR3 DNA reads TGTGCCAGCAGCTTCCGGGACAGGGGGCAGGGCACTGAAGCTTTCTTT.

This clonotype was seen a handful of times. The V call is TRBV18, the J call TRBJ2-2; either TRBD1 or TRBD2 may supply D (6 bases each). Trimming shortened V by 4 bases and J by 0 bases, and 9 bases separated the two germline ends. The CDR3 sequence is 15 residues long. Germline V CDR1 and CDR2: KGHSH, LQKENI. CDR3 coding DNA: TGTGCCAGCTCACAGGGGGGCACGAACACCGGGGAGCTGTTTTTT. Translated, it gives CASSQGGTNTGELFF.

Ten or more counts support this clonotype. This chain joins TRBV27 and TRBJ2-5, with a tentative D call TRBD2 (6 bases). CDR1 MNHEY and CDR2 SMNVEV come from the germline V gene (reference sequence). Trimming pared 8 bases from V and 7 bases from J, leaving 17 bases between. This CDR3 contains 13 residues. The CDR3 region is CASSPSWRGTQYF. In DNA, the CDR3 is TGTGCCAGCTCCCCTTCATGGAGGGGGACCCAGTACTTC.

Many counts were recorded for this clonotype. This chain links TRBV7-2 with TRBJ1-2; the D gene is possibly TRBD1 (6 bases). The ends were cut back, 3 bases at V and 5 bases at J, with 13 bases in the middle. Germline loops: CDR1 SGHTA, CDR2 FQGNSA. This CDR3 region has 14 residues. In DNA form, the CDR3 reads TGTGCCAGCAGCTTGAGGCAGGGGTTTTATGGCTACACCTTC. This encodes CASSLRQGFYGYTF.

This clonotype has at least ten counts. This chain uses TRBV23-1 with TRBJ2-6; a weak D match, TRBD1 (6 bases). TRBV23-1 belongs to the ORF category, with a function that is uncertain. V was cut by 6 bases and J by 1 base, with 25 bases left in between. The CDR3 contains 20 residues. The CDR3 region is CASSPKGRGLTRSGANVLTF. The CDR3 region has the DNA TGCGCCAGCAGCCCTAAGGGAAGGGGGTTAACCAGGTCTGGGGCCAACGTCCTGACTTTC.

This clonotype was found many times. CDR3 region: CASQGGNQPQHF. The CDR3, as DNA: TGTGCCAGTCAGGGTGGCAATCAGCCCCAGCATTTT. V and J are TRBV12-3 or TRBV12-4 and TRBJ1-5; a possible D gene is TRBD1 (5 bases). CDR3 length: 12 amino acids. V lost 9 bases and J lost 2, with 8 bases in between.

At least ten counts were recorded for this clonotype. The CDR3 loop is CASRPGGAAQPQHF. In DNA, the CDR3 is TGTGCCAGCCGGCCGGGGGGAGCTGCTCAGCCCCAGCATTTT. The chain joins TRBV19 to TRBJ1-5; TRBD1 is a possible D gene (5 bases). CDR1 LNHDA and CDR2 SQIVND come from the germline V gene (reference sequence). The CDR3 is 14 amino acids. Trimming cost V 9 bases and J 6 bases, with 18 bases left between them.

This clonotype was counted many times. The chain recombines TRBV6-6 with TRBJ2-5; 11 bases are a match to TRBD2. Germline CDR1 and CDR2: MNHNY and SVGAGI (reference sequence). The CDR3 consists of 18 residues. The V and J ends lost 0 bases and 7 bases, in that order; junction bases with no gene match: 13. CDR3 amino acids: CASSYSALAGGMLGTQYF. The DNA of the CDR3 is TGTGCCAGCAGTTACTCGGCCCTAGCGGGGGGCATGCTGGGGACCCAGTACTTC.

This clonotype was picked up many times. This rearrangement joins TRBV18 to TRBJ1-2; a possible D gene is TRBD1 (6 bases). CDR3 size: 15 residues. The germline CDR1 and CDR2 sequences are KGHSH and LQKENI. Trimming shortened V by 3 bases and J by 0 bases, and 11 bases separated the two germline ends. This CDR3 reads CASSPGTQANYGYTF. The CDR3 nucleotides are TGTGCCAGCTCACCCGGGACACAAGCTAACTATGGCTACACCTTC.

As for this clonotype: A junction boundary mismatches the germline segment, possibly from a read error. The V and J genes are TRBV15 and TRBJ1-2, with D possibly being TRBD1 (5 bases). From germline, CDR1 is LNHNV and CDR2 YYDKDF (reference sequence). The CDR3 is made up of 14 amino acids. This CDR3 is CATALAQGSYGDTF. The CDR3 nucleotides read TGTGCCACCGCCCTTGCTCAGGGTAGCTATGGCGACACCTTC.

This clonotype is deemed medium-sized. The chain has TRBV20-1 and TRBJ2-7; no firm D call. Germline V gives CDR1 DFQATT, CDR2 SNEGSKA (reference sequence). V lost 6 bases and J 2 bases, leaving 8 bases between the germline ends. This CDR3 contains 11 residues. The CDR3 protein is CSAGGTYEQYF. The CDR3 DNA reads TGCAGTGCGGGCGGTACCTACGAGCAGTACTTC.

The rearrangement joins TRBV7-2 to TRBJ2-3; 7 positions match TRBD2. CDR1 is SGHTA and CDR2 is FQGNSA in the germline V gene. The CDR3 consists of 16 residues. Trimming at V came to 5 bases and at J to 2 bases, leaving 10 bases not matched to a gene. The CDR3, as DNA: TGTGCCAGCAGCCCGAGCCAGCGGGGAGTCACAGATACGCAGTATTTT. Translation: CASSPSQRGVTDTQYF.

This clonotype was detected many times. This rearrangement joins TRBV7-2 to TRBJ1-5; 10 bases map to TRBD1. The trim removed 3 bases at V and 5 bases at J, leaving 4 bases unmatched. Germline V gene data show CDR1 as SGHTA and CDR2 as FQGNSA. The CDR3 runs to 15 residues. CDR3 bases: TGTGCCAGCAGCTTTTACGGGACAGGGGATCAGCCCCAGCATTTT. Residues: CASSFYGTGDQPQHF.

This clonotype has a count of ten or more. The genes are TRBV6-2 or TRBV6-3 and TRBJ2-5; unclear D gene. The V end was cut by 2 bases, the J end by 5 bases, with 3 bases between. The CDR3 spans 11 residues. Germline CDR1 reads MNHEY; CDR2 reads SVGEGT. CDR3 amino acids: CASSYKETQYF. DNA of the CDR3: TGTGCCAGCAGTTACAAGGAGACCCAGTACTTC.

The CDR3 here is CASSRDRGGGDEDIQYF. CDR3 nucleotide sequence: TGCGCCAGCAGCCGGGACAGGGGCGGGGGGGATGAGGACATTCAGTACTTC. The chain joins TRBV4-3 to TRBJ2-4; tentative D call: TRBD1 (10 bases). The germline V gene encodes CDR1 LGHNA and CDR2 YSLEER. Trimming removed 4 bases from V and 8 bases from J, with 24 bases in between. CDR3 length: 17 amino acids.

By proportion, this clonotype is medium-sized. The chain has TRBV16 and TRBJ2-3; D ambiguous. This CDR3 spans 16 amino acids. Germline CDR1 KGHSY, CDR2 FQNENV. The V gene lost 1 base and the J gene lost 0 bases, with 11 bases spanning the gap. Written as DNA, the CDR3 is TGTGCCAGCAGCCAATGGCCGGCCACTAGCACAGATACGCAGTATTTT. The encoded protein is CASSQWPATSTDTQYF. Combining the CDR3 with reference TRBV16 and TRBJ2-3 gives the whole variable domain GEEVAQTPKHLVRGEGQKAKLYCAPIKGHSYVFWYQQVLKNEFKFLISFQNENVFDETGMPKERFSAKCLPNSPCSLEIQATKLEDSAVYFCASSQWPATSTDTQYFGPGTRLTVL.

This clonotype was seen ten or more times. This sequence joins TRBV29-1 and TRBJ1-2; the match to TRBD1 covers 9 bases. Germline V gene data show CDR1 as SQVTM and CDR2 as ANQGSEA. There are 13 residues in the CDR3. V lost 5 bases to trimming and J lost 5 bases; unmatched junction nucleotides: 6. As DNA, the CDR3 is TGCAGCGTTCAGGACAGGGGAGGTTATGGCTACACCTTC. Translation: CSVQDRGGYGYTF.

The chain combines TRBV28 with TRBJ2-4; D is perhaps TRBD1 or TRBD2 (5 bases each). Germline CDR1 and CDR2: MDHEN and SYDVKM. The CDR3 covers 15 residues. The CDR3 region has the DNA TGTGGCAGTAGTACATCGGGGACAGCCAAAAACATTCAGTACTTC. Translation gives CGSSTSGTAKNIQYF.

In this sample, this clonotype turned up many times. This chain links TRBV2 with TRBJ1-5; D might be TRBD1 (5 bases). CDR3 length: 15 amino acids. V was pared by 5 bases and J by 4 bases, with 15 bases between. Germline CDR1 and CDR2: SNHLY and FYNNEI. The CDR3 reads CASSKDSFRNQPQHF. CDR3 sequence (DNA): TGTGCCAGCAGTAAAGACAGTTTCCGTAATCAGCCCCAGCATTTT. Drawing the rest from reference TRBV2 and TRBJ1-5, the complete variable domain is EPEVTQTPSHQVTQMGQEVILRCVPISNHLYFYWYRQILGQKVEFLVSFYNNEISEKSEIFDDQFSVERPDGSNFTLKIRSTKLEDSAMYFCASSKDSFRNQPQHFGDGTRLSIL.